What follows are 28 T cell receptor beta chains derived from one specimen sequenced in a study of T cell repertoires in cytomegalovirus infection. TCRdb reprocessed the reads via MiXCR and lists one record per CDR3 protein. The sample yields 750,000 to 950,000 distinct CDR3 sequences, under 35% seen once. Their specific antigens are unknown. The input for sequencing was cultured CD8+ T cells from PBMCs, taken from culture after CMV antigen stimulation. The receptors originated from a human donor in good health (CMV status not recorded). Some clones in this sample may be carry-over from other donors' samples.

This clonotype was seen a few times. V usage is TRBV18 and J usage is TRBJ2-4, with D unclear. V lost 2 bases, J lost 9 bases, and 8 bases lay in between. CDR1 and CDR2 (germline): KGHSH, LQKENI. This CDR3 is built from 12 residues. The CDR3 region is CASSPDLGIQYF. CDR3 nucleotide sequence: TGTGCCAGCTCACCAGATCTCGGCATTCAGTACTTC.

This chain joins TRBV6-1 and TRBJ2-7; D is possibly TRBD2 (7 bases). The V end lost 8 bases, the J end lost 5 bases, and 16 bases lay between the germline ends. The germline CDR1 and CDR2 sequences are MNHNS and SASEGT. The CDR3 spans 13 residues. CDR3 coding DNA: TGTGCCAGCCAAGGGGGAGGGGTCGACGAGCAGTACTTC. Translated, it gives CASQGGGVDEQYF.

The rearrangement uses TRBV6-2 or TRBV6-3 and TRBJ1-1; D unclear. Trimming stripped 5 bases from V and 1 base from J, with 14 bases between. The CDR3 extends over 15 amino acids. Germline V gene data show CDR1 as MNHEY and CDR2 as SVGEGT. In DNA, the CDR3 is TGTGCCAGCAGTACCCGGACGGCGAGGAACACTGAAGCTTTCTTT. Protein sequence: CASSTRTARNTEAFF.

This chain uses TRBV5-1 with TRBJ1-1, with 10 bases identical to TRBD1. The CDR3 spans 14 residues. The junction had 4 bases not matched to a gene; V was cut back by 4 bases and J by 4 bases. Germline V gene data show CDR1 as SGHRS and CDR2 as YFSETQ. CDR3 amino acids: CASSKGQGSTEAFF. CDR3 DNA sequence: TGCGCCAGCAGCAAGGGACAGGGGAGCACTGAAGCTTTCTTT.

This clonotype was recorded many times. The chain recombines TRBV10-1 with TRBJ1-2; D gene unclear. V was trimmed by 0 bases and J by 6 bases, leaving 5 bases between them. This CDR3 is built from 12 residues. Germline CDR1 reads WNHNN; CDR2 reads SYGVQD (reference sequence). The CDR3 nucleotides read TGCGCCAGCAGTGAGTCGACCCATGGCTACACCTTC. It codes for CASSESTHGYTF.

This clonotype was recorded at least ten times. CDR3 sequence reads: CASSLVDRGTNTQYF. Written as DNA, the CDR3 is TGTGCCAGCAGCTTAGTGGACAGGGGGACAAATACGCAGTATTTT. The rearrangement uses TRBV7-8 and TRBJ2-3; 10 bases match TRBD1. This CDR3 is 15 amino acids long. V lost 1 base and J lost 7; bases outside the gene matches: 5. Germline CDR1 reads SGHVS; CDR2 reads FQNEAQ. The variable domain in full, completed from reference TRBV7-8 and TRBJ2-3, reads GAGVSQSPRYKVAKRGQDVALRCDPISGHVSLFWYQQALGQGPEFLTYFQNEAQLDKSGLPSDRFFAERPEGSVSTLKIQRTQQEDSAVYLCASSLVDRGTNTQYFGPGTRLTVL.

The rearrangement joins TRBV20-1 to TRBJ2-5; D might be TRBD2 (6 bases). The CDR3 contains 17 residues. Between the trimmed V and J ends, which lost 2 bases and 3 bases, there was a span of 22 bases. Germline CDR1 and CDR2: DFQATT and SNEGSKA (reference sequence). The CDR3 sequence is CSARNWAASAREETQYF. For the CDR3, the DNA is TGCAGTGCTAGAAATTGGGCCGCTAGCGCAAGAGAAGAGACCCAGTACTTC.

The rearrangement joins TRBV27 to TRBJ1-3; no firm D call. Germline CDR1 MNHEY, CDR2 SMNVEV (reference sequence). With 2 bases removed from V and 2 bases from J, the gap between germline ends came to 7 bases. The CDR3 runs to 14 residues. The CDR3 is CASSLGSPGNTIYF. The CDR3 DNA follows: TGTGCCAGCAGTTTAGGATCCCCTGGAAACACCATATATTTT.

This clonotype occurred a few times. This chain uses TRBV7-9 with TRBJ1-2, with unresolved D. Germline-derived CDR1 and CDR2 are SEHNR and FQNEAQ (reference sequence). The V gene lost 1 base and the J gene lost 6 bases, with 12 bases spanning the gap. This CDR3 region has 14 residues. The CDR3 DNA sequence: TGTGCCAGCAGCTTAGATCCCGGGGTGAATGGCTACACCTTC. Its protein is CASSLDPGVNGYTF.

In its sample, this clonotype was seen many times. The J gene is TRBJ2-1, the V gene TRBV11-3, with TRBD2 as a possible D gene (6 bases). V was clipped by 0 bases and J by 2 bases, with 17 bases between them. The CDR3 is made up of 18 amino acids. Germline V gene lookup returns CDR1 SGHNT and CDR2 YENEEA. CDR3 sequence reads: CASSLEGGSGYPYNEQFF. In nucleotides, the CDR3 is TGTGCCAGCAGCTTAGAGGGGGGTAGCGGATACCCCTACAATGAGCAGTTCTTC.

This clonotype was observed once. The V call is TRBV7-9, the J call TRBJ1-1; D not resolved. V was shortened by 11 bases and J by 4 bases, with 17 bases between the two germline ends. CDR3 length: 13 residues. Germline CDR1 and CDR2: SEHNR and FQNEAQ (reference sequence). In DNA form, the CDR3 reads TGTGCCGGCCTGGGTGAAATCGGCACTGAAGCTTTCTTT. Its translation: CAGLGEIGTEAFF.

V is TRBV4-1 and J is TRBJ2-7; D may be TRBD1 (7 bases). The CDR3 is made up of 16 amino acids. CDR1 and CDR2 (germline): MGHRA, YSYEKL. V was cut by 0 bases and J by 3 bases, with 15 bases left in between. CDR3 residues: CASSQDEGGQYYEQYF. The CDR3, as DNA: TGCGCCAGCAGCCAAGATGAGGGGGGACAGTACTACGAGCAGTACTTC.

The chain couples TRBV4-1 to TRBJ2-7, with D hard to call. This CDR3 contains 16 residues. Between the trimmed V and J ends, which lost 3 bases and 4 bases, there was a span of 19 bases. CDR1 is MGHRA, CDR2 YSYEKL, per germline. CDR3 sequence: CASSQDPGRFSYEQYF. The CDR3 nucleotides read TGCGCCAGCAGCCAGGACCCCGGACGGTTCTCGTACGAGCAGTACTTC.

The chain is built from TRBV7-6 and TRBJ2-7, with D perhaps TRBD2 (7 bases). CDR3 length: 15 residues. V lost 5 bases and J 4 bases, leaving 18 bases between the germline ends. The germline V gene has CDR1 SGHVS and CDR2 FNYEAQ. For the CDR3, the DNA is TGTGCCAGCAGCCATGGTGAGGGGGGGGGATACGAGCAGTACTTC. It specifies CASSHGEGGGYEQYF.

This clonotype was observed at least ten times. J is TRBJ1-5 and V is TRBV7-2; TRBD1 matches 8 bases. Germline V gives CDR1 SGHTA, CDR2 FQGNSA. CDR3 size: 16 residues. Trimming removed 5 bases from V and 0 bases from J; junction bases left unmatched: 6. This CDR3 is CASSRGQGGSNQPQHF. The CDR3 coding sequence is TGTGCCAGCAGCCGAGGACAGGGAGGTAGCAATCAGCCCCAGCATTTT. The entire variable domain, with the rest obtained from reference TRBV7-2 and TRBJ1-5, is as follows: GAGVSQSPSNKVTEKGKDVELRCDPISGHTALYWYRQSLGQGLEFLIYFQGNSAPDKSGLPSDRFSAERTGGSVSTLTIQRTQQEDSAVYLCASSRGQGGSNQPQHFGDGTRLSIL.

This chain uses TRBV6-5 with TRBJ2-1; D is unresolved. Germline V CDR1 and CDR2: MNHEY, SVGAGI. V shed 1 base and J shed 2 bases, with 9 bases lying between them. The length of the CDR3 is 15 residues. In DNA, the CDR3 is TGTGCCAGCAGTTACTTGGCCCGAACCTACAATGAGCAGTTCTTC. Its protein is CASSYLARTYNEQFF.

The chain joins TRBV2 to TRBJ2-1; D tentatively reads TRBD1 or TRBD2 (5 bases each). Germline V gives CDR1 SNHLY, CDR2 FYNNEI. V was cut by 8 bases and J by 5 bases, with 10 bases left in between. This CDR3 is built from 12 residues. The CDR3 region is CASVGRNNEQFF. DNA of the CDR3: TGTGCCAGCGTGGGACGGAACAATGAGCAGTTCTTC. Complete variable domain (other parts from reference TRBV2 and TRBJ2-1): EPEVTQTPSHQVTQMGQEVILRCVPISNHLYFYWYRQILGQKVEFLVSFYNNEISEKSEIFDDQFSVERPDGSNFTLKIRSTKLEDSAMYFCASVGRNNEQFFGPGTRLTVL.

The CDR3 loop is CASSQQQGAGYEQYV. The CDR3, as DNA: TGCGCCAGCAGCCAACAACAGGGGGCTGGGTACGAGCAGTACGTC. V usage is TRBV4-3 and J usage is TRBJ2-7; 9 bases are shared with TRBD1. This CDR3 has 15 residues. Germline values: CDR1 LGHNA, CDR2 YSLEER. Trimming took 2 bases from V and 4 from J; bases not matched to a gene: 6.

This clonotype has more than one count but fewer than ten. The rearrangement joins TRBV2 to TRBJ1-1, with D unclear. The CDR3 totals 14 residues. Germline CDR1 is SNHLY and CDR2 is FYNNEI. Trimming cost V 1 base and J 1 base, with 7 bases left between them. The CDR3 DNA follows: TGTGCCAGCAGTGAAGGACTGACGAACACTGAAGCTTTCTTT. As protein: CASSEGLTNTEAFF.

This clonotype was detected only a few times. This chain links TRBV7-9 with TRBJ1-4; D may be TRBD1 (6 bases). The CDR3 contains 15 residues. CDR1 and CDR2 (germline): SEHNR, FQNEAQ (reference sequence). Trimming cost V 1 base and J 8 bases, with 14 bases left between them. CDR3 region: CASSLDRGAEEKLFF. CDR3 nucleotides: TGTGCCAGCAGCTTAGATCGGGGGGCTGAAGAAAAACTGTTTTTT.

This sequence joins TRBV9 and TRBJ1-2; possible D gene TRBD1, 6 bases. Per the germline V gene, CDR1 is SGDLS and CDR2 is YYNGEE. Deletions cut 4 bases from V and 4 bases from J, with 14 bases between. The CDR3 covers 14 residues. CDR3 DNA: TGTGCCAGCAGCCCCGGACAGCAGGCCTATGGCTACACCTTC. Encoded protein: CASSPGQQAYGYTF.

The chain combines TRBV6-2 or TRBV6-3 with TRBJ2-2, with 11 bases lining up with TRBD2. The CDR3 sequence is 17 residues long. V shed 6 bases and J 2 bases; nucleotides not matched to a gene: 8. The germline gives CDR1 MNHEY, CDR2 SVGEGT. CDR3 nucleotide sequence: TGTGCCAGCAGCCCTATAGCGGGGGGGCCTAACACCGGGGAGCTGTTTTTT. Its translation is CASSPIAGGPNTGELFF.

The chain carries TRBV6-1 and TRBJ1-1; 8 nucleotides match TRBD1. Germline CDR1 MNHNS, CDR2 SASEGT. Trimming at V came to 2 bases and at J to 2 bases, leaving 13 bases not matched to a gene. CDR3 length: 18 amino acids. The CDR3 DNA sequence: TGTGCCAGCAGTGAAAGACGACAGGGGATGATGAGAAACACTGAAGCTTTCTTT. Protein product: CASSERRQGMMRNTEAFF.

This clonotype has just a few counts. V and J are TRBV7-9 and TRBJ2-3, with 8 bases matching TRBD2. Germline-derived CDR1 and CDR2 are SEHNR and FQNEAQ (reference sequence). The CDR3 covers 19 residues. V shed 4 bases, J shed 0 bases, and the junction held 15 bases outside the gene matches. CDR3: CASSSRAGGFATSTDTQYF. The CDR3 nucleotides are TGTGCCAGCAGCTCCCGGGCGGGGGGCTTCGCAACTAGCACAGATACGCAGTATTTT.

The rearrangement links TRBV12-3 or TRBV12-4 to TRBJ1-2, with 9 nucleotides matching TRBD1. This CDR3 spans 12 amino acids. V shed 6 bases, J shed 7 bases, and the junction held 3 bases outside the gene matches. The CDR3 bases are TGTGCCAGCAGACAGGGGGCAGTTGGCTACACCTTC. Translating it yields CASRQGAVGYTF.

There are a few counts of this clonotype. This chain connects TRBV24-1 to TRBJ1-2, with 8 bases aligning to TRBD1. The V and J ends lost 5 bases and 4 bases, in that order; junction bases with no gene match: 5. Germline CDR1 is KGHDR and CDR2 is SFDVKD. CDR3 length equals 14 residues. The CDR3 bases are TGTGCCACCAGTGGGACAGGGAGTCTCTATGGCTACACCTTC. Protein: CATSGTGSLYGYTF.

The V call is TRBV3-1, the J call TRBJ2-7, with D uncertain. V dropped 0 bases and J dropped 5 bases, with 8 bases sitting between them. Germline-derived CDR1 and CDR2 are LGHDT and YNNKEL (reference sequence). This CDR3 has 13 amino acids. The CDR3 loop reads CASSQDLENEQYV. The CDR3 DNA follows: TGTGCCAGCAGCCAAGATCTCGAGAACGAGCAGTACGTC.

The chain employs TRBV6-2 or TRBV6-3 and TRBJ1-2; D gene unclear. CDR1 is MNHEY and CDR2 is SVGEGT in the germline V gene. V was pared by 3 bases and J by 0 bases, with 8 bases between. This CDR3 spans 14 amino acids. The CDR3 sequence is CASSYVSANYGYTF. In DNA form, the CDR3 reads TGTGCCAGCAGTTATGTGTCGGCTAACTATGGCTACACCTTC.